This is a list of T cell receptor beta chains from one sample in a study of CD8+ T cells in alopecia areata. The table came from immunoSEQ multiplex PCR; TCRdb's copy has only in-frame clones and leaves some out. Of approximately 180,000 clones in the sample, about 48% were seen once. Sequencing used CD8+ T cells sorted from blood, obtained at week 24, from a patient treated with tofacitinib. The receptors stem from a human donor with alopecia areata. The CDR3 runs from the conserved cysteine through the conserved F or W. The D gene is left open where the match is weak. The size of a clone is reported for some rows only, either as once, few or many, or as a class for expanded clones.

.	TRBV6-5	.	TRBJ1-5	TGTGCCAGCAGTTACTCGGGTCCAAATCAGCCCCAGCATTTT	CASSYSGPNQPQHF
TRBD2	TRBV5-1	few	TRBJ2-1	TGCGCCAGCAGCTTGGCAGCCGCGGGGGGGCCGACGGATGAGCAGTTCTTC	CASSLAAAGGPTDEQFF
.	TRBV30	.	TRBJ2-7	TGTGCCTGGAGTGTGGGGGCCTCCTACGAGCAGTACTTC	CAWSVGASYEQYF
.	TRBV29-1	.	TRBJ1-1	TGCAGCGTTGTACCCCTCGGGAACACTGAAGCTTTCTTT	CSVVPLGNTEAFF
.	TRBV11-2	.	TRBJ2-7	TGTGCCAGCAGCTTAAATCGGTTCCGGGACGAGCAGTACTTC	CASSLNRFRDEQYF
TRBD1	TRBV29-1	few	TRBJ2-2	TGCAGCGTTCAAATCCGGGACAGTGGCGGGGAGCTGTTTTTT	CSVQIRDSGGELFF
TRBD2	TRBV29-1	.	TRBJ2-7	TGCAGCGTCGATGGAACCGGGACTAGCGACTCCTACGAGCAGTACTTC	CSVDGTGTSDSYEQYF
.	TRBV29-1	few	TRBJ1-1	TGCAGCGTTGTCGCGGAAAACACTGAAGCTTTCTTT	CSVVAENTEAFF
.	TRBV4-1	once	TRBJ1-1	TGCGCCAGCAGCCAAGATTTTTTGTCGGTGATCGAAGCTTTCTTT	CASSQDFLSVIEAFF
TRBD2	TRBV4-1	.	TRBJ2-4	TGCGCCAGCAGCCCTCGGACTAGCGGGGGGGCCATCCAGTACTTC	CASSPRTSGGAIQYF
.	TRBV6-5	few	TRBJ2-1	TGTGCCAGCAGTTACGGGGGAGGCAATGAGCAGTTCTTC	CASSYGGGNEQFF
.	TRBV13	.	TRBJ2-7	TGTGCCAGCAGTTCTCGGGACAACCCCTACGAGCAGTACTTC	CASSSRDNPYEQYF
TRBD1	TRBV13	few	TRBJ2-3	TGTGCCAGCAGCCCCAGACAGGGGGCGGCAGATACGCAGTATTTT	CASSPRQGAADTQYF
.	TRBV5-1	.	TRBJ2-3	TGCGCCAGCAGTGGCGAAACAGGGAGGGCAGATACGCAGTATTTT	CASSGETGRADTQYF
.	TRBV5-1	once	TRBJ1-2	TGCGCCAGCAGCTTGGGAAACTATGGCTACACCTTC	CASSLGNYGYTF
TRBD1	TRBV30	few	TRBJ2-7	TGTGCCTGGAGTTCCGGGACAGGGGGCGAGCAGTACTTC	CAWSSGTGGEQYF
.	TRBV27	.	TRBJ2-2	TGTGCCAGCAGCAAACAAAAGTCGATGGGGACCGGGGAGCTGTTTTTT	CASSKQKSMGTGELFF
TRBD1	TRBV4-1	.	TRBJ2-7	TGCGCCAGCAGCCAAGAGACAGGGCCCTACGAGCAGTACTTC	CASSQETGPYEQYF
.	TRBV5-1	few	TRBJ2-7	TGCGCCAGCAGTCCCGGGAACTACGAGCAGTACTTC	CASSPGNYEQYF
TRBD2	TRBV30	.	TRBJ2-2	TGTGCCTGGAGTGTCGGACTAGCGGGGTCCGGGGAGCTGTTTTTT	CAWSVGLAGSGELFF
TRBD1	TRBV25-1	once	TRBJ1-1	TGTGCCAGCAATACGGGACAGAGGAACACTGAAGCTTTCTTT	CASNTGQRNTEAFF
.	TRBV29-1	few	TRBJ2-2	TGCAGCGTTGGGCCAGGGGCCGGGGAGCTGTTTTTT	CSVGPGAGELFF
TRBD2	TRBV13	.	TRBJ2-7	TGTGCCAGCAGCCCGGGGGGTTTTGGCCCCTACGAGCAGTACTTC	CASSPGGFGPYEQYF
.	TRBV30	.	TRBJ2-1	TGTGCCTGGAGAGACGGAAGCTCCTACAATGAGCAGTTCTTC	CAWRDGSSYNEQFF
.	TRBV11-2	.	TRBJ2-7	TGTGCCAGCAGCTTAGCGGGGGTACCCTACGAGCAGTACTTC	CASSLAGVPYEQYF
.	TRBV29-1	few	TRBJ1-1	TGCAGCGTTGAAGCAGGGAGGGCTGAAGCTTTCTTT	CSVEAGRAEAFF
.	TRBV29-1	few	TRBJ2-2	TGCAGCGTTCGACAGGCCACCGGGGAGCTGTTTTTT	CSVRQATGELFF
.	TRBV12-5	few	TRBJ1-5	TGTGCTAGTGGTTTGGGAGTGTCCCAGCATTTT	CASGLGVSQHF
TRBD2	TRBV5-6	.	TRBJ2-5	TGTGCCAGCAGCGAGACTAGCGGGGGTCAAGAGACCCAGTACTTC	CASSETSGGQETQYF
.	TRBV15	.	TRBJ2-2	TGTGCCACCAGCAGAGGGGATTACACCGGGGAGCTGTTTTTT	CATSRGDYTGELFF
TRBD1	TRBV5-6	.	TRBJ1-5	TGTGCCAGCAGCTCCGGGACAGGGGGCTATCGGCCCCAGCATTTT	CASSSGTGGYRPQHF
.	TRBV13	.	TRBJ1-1	TGTGCCAGCAGCTTAGTTTCGGGACAGAACACTGAAGCTTTCTTT	CASSLVSGQNTEAFF
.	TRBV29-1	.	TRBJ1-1	TGCAGCCTAATGGCAGGGACAGAAGCTTTCTTT	CSLMAGTEAFF
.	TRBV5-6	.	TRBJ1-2	TGTGCCAGCAGCTTGGCAGCGTGGAATGTGGGGAACAACTATGGCTACACCTTC	CASSLAAWNVGNNYGYTF
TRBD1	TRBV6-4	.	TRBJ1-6	TGTGCCAGCAAACCGAGGACAGGGATGAATTCACCCCTCCACTTT	CASKPRTGMNSPLHF
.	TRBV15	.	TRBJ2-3	TGTGCCACCACCCGGGGCGGGTACACAGATACGCAGTATTTT	CATTRGGYTDTQYF
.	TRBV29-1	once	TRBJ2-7	TGCAGCGTTGTCCCGGGGGACCGTAACTACGAGCAGTACTTC	CSVVPGDRNYEQYF
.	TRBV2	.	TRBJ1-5	TGTGCCAGCAGTGAGACAGGCCCAAATCAGCCCCAGCATTTT	CASSETGPNQPQHF
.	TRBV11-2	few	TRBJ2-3	TGTGCCAGCAGCTTATTGAGGGATACGCAGTATTTT	CASSLLRDTQYF
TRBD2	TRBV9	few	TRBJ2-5	TGTGCCAGCAGCCCATGGACTAGCGGAAAAGAGACCCAGTACTTC	CASSPWTSGKETQYF
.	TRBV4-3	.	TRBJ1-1	TGCGCCAGCAGCCGTCTACAGGGAGGTGGCACTGAAGCTTTCTTT	CASSRLQGGGTEAFF
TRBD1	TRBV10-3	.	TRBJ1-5	TGTGCCATCAGTGACCCTCTGACAGGGAACAATCAGCCCCAGCATTTT	CAISDPLTGNNQPQHF
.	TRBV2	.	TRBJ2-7	TGTGCCATCCACCAGAGGGGAAACGAGCAGTACTTC	CAIHQRGNEQYF
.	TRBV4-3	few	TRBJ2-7	TGCGCCAGCAGCCAAGATAGTGCAGGGAACTACGAGCAGTACTTC	CASSQDSAGNYEQYF
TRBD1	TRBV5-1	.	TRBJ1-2	TGCGCCAGCAGCCCACAGGGACAGGGAGGAGGCTACACCTTC	CASSPQGQGGGYTF
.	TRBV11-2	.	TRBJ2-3	TGTGCCAGCAGCTTAGGTAGCGCAGATACGCAGTATTTT	CASSLGSADTQYF
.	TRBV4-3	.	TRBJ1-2	TGCGCCAGCAGCCAAGATGTATCAGGGAACTATGGCTACACCTTC	CASSQDVSGNYGYTF
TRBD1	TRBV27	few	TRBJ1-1	TGTGCCAGCAGTCCGGACAGGGGCGCTGAAGCTTTCTTT	CASSPDRGAEAFF